The following is a TCR beta chain sequence with its context. The sample is drawn from a study of cytotoxic CD8 clonotypes in ibrutinib-treated CLL. Sequencing was designed to attain a depth spanning 1 in 200,000 to 1 in 1 million T cells. Profiled with immunoSEQ multiplex PCR; TCRdb holds only in-frame clones, not every one. The sample lists approximately 330,000 clones; around four fifths were seen once. This CDR3 is built from 16 residues. Germline CDR1 SQVTM, CDR2 ANQGSEA. Trimming pared 5 bases from V and 7 bases from J, leaving 26 bases between. This TCR was sampled from a human donor with chronic lymphocytic leukemia. This chain joins TRBV29-1 and TRBJ1-2, with D unclear. Sequencing used PBMCs, obtained before ibrutinib treatment. Here the CDR3 reads CSVYPDSLRLYRGYTF. The CDR3 DNA follows: TGCAGCGTTTACCCGGATTCTCTCCGTTTATATCGTGGCTACACCTTC.